The count of the clone carrying this T cell receptor beta chain is one. Its antigen is as yet unknown. The assay was immunoSEQ multiplex PCR, and TCRdb's table has in-frame clones only and misses some. The sample gives about 95,000 clones, around 91% of which show up once; about 1.6% is in the top ten. The time point here: pretreatment peripheral blood. The source of the sample is a study of PD-L1 blockade in urothelial cancer. Study information: Analysis of blood occurred 3 weeks (second dose) and 6 weeks after treatment start.

The germline V gene has CDR1 SGHRS and CDR2 YFSETQ. The CDR3 sequence is 15 residues long. V lost 0 bases to trimming and J lost 3 bases; unmatched junction nucleotides: 5. Study-level findings and limits: Expansion of tumor-associated blood clones at 3 weeks was greater in durable-benefit patients.

Sequenced material: PBMCs, taken around atezolizumab (anti-PD-L1) treatment. The chain joins TRBV5-1 to TRBJ2-5; 7 bases align to TRBD2. The TCR originated in a man between 60 and 75 years old with urothelial cancer. For the CDR3, the DNA is TGCGCCAGCAGCTTGGCGGGGGGAGGGGAAGAGACCCAGTACTTC. It yields the protein CASSLAGGGEETQYF.